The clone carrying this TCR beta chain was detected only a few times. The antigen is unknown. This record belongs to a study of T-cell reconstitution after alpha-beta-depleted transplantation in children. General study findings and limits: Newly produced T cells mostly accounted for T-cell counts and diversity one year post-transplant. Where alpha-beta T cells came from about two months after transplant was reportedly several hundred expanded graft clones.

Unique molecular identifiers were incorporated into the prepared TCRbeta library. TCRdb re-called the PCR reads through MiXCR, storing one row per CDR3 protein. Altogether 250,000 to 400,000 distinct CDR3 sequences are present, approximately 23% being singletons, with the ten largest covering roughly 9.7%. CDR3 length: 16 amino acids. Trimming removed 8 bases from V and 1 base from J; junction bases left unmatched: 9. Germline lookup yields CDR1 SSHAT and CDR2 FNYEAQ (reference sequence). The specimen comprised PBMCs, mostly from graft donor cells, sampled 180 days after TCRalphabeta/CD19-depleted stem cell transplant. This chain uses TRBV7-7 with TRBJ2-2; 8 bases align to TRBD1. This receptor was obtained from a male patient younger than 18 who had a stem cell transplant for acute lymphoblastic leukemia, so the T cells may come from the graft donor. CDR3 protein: CASGDRSPRNTGELFF. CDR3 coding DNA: TGTGCCAGCGGGGACAGGTCCCCAAGGAACACCGGGGAGCTGTTTTTT.